Each of the 22 T cell receptor beta chains below was sequenced from the same sample in a study of cytomegalovirus exposure and HLA in healthy donors. In the PCR, 60 Vbeta and 13 Jbeta primers were used. Repertoires were generated with immunoSEQ multiplex PCR, while TCRdb's copy carries only in-frame clones and drops some. The table records about 140,000 clones, 73% of them present only once. Specimen: PBMCs. Receptors originate from a human donor in good health.

The chain carries TRBV27 and TRBJ2-5; TRBD1 aligns across 8 bases. There are 14 residues in the CDR3. V trimming: 5 bases; J trimming: 11 bases; junction bases outside the gene matches: 13. CDR1 and CDR2 (germline): MNHEY, SMNVEV (reference sequence). The CDR3 loop is CASSKKRQGWEQYF. CDR3 DNA sequence: TGTGCCAGCAGTAAAAAAAGACAGGGGTGGGAGCAGTACTTC.

The gene calls are TRBV11-2 and TRBJ2-7; 10 bases agree with TRBD1. V lost 5 bases to trimming and J lost 4 bases; unmatched junction nucleotides: 5. Germline V gene lookup returns CDR1 SGHAT and CDR2 FQNNGV. The CDR3 runs to 14 residues. CDR3 in DNA: TGTGCCAGCAGCAGGACGGGACAGGGGTACGAGCAGTACTTC. As protein: CASSRTGQGYEQYF.

The V gene is TRBV6-6, the J gene TRBJ2-1; TRBD1 aligns across 12 bases. With V trimmed by 6 bases and J by 8 bases, 5 bases remained unmatched. The germline CDR1 and CDR2 sequences are MNHNY and SVGAGI (reference sequence). There are 14 residues in the CDR3. CDR3 region: CASSRDRGRDEQFF. The DNA for the CDR3 is TGTGCCAGCAGCCGGGACAGGGGGCGGGATGAGCAGTTCTTC.

This chain connects TRBV11-3 to TRBJ1-2, with 7 bases identical to TRBD1. The CDR3 is 15 residues long. With 4 bases clipped from V and 8 bases from J, the junction kept 13 bases outside the gene matches. CDR1 and CDR2 from the germline V gene are SGHNT and YENEEA. CDR3 residues: CASSSGQGVIAGYTF. The CDR3 bases are TGTGCCAGCAGCTCGGGGCAGGGGGTGATTGCGGGCTACACCTTC. The full variable domain, in which reference TRBV11-3 and TRBJ1-2 provide the parts outside the CDR3, is EAGVVQSPRYKIIEKKQPVAFWCNPISGHNTLYWYLQNLGQGPELLIRYENEEAVDDSQLPKDRFSAERLKGVDSTLKIQPAELGDSAVYLCASSSGQGVIAGYTFGSGTRLTVV.

This rearrangement joins TRBV29-1 to TRBJ2-3; no reliable D call. Germline CDR1 reads SQVTM; CDR2 reads ANQGSEA. V was pared by 4 bases and J by 2 bases, with 16 bases between. This CDR3 spans 15 amino acids. CDR3 nucleotide sequence: TGCAGCGTTGGTGATGCCCTAGAGGTCACAGATACGCAGTATTTT. Its protein is CSVGDALEVTDTQYF.

A few counts support this clone. The V call is TRBV19, the J call TRBJ2-5; 9 bases agree with TRBD2. The length of the CDR3 is 14 residues. V dropped 5 bases and J dropped 5; count of bases not matched to a gene: 6. Germline V gene data show CDR1 as LNHDA and CDR2 as SQIVND (reference sequence). In DNA, the CDR3 is TGTGCCAGTAGTCCCGGACTAGCGACGGAGACCCAGTACTTC. It specifies CASSPGLATETQYF.

The chain couples TRBV27 to TRBJ2-5, with D possibly matching TRBD1 (5 bases). V lost 4 bases and J 0 bases, leaving 9 bases between the germline ends. The CDR3 totals 14 residues. CDR1 and CDR2 (germline): MNHEY, SMNVEV (reference sequence). The CDR3, as DNA: TGTGCCAGCAGTTCCCCAGGGTACCAAGAGACCCAGTACTTC. Translated, it gives CASSSPGYQETQYF.

This clone was picked up a small number of times. This rearrangement joins TRBV4-1 to TRBJ2-4; tentatively, D is TRBD1 (5 bases). In germline, CDR1 is MGHRA, CDR2 YSYEKL. The CDR3 has 16 amino acids. The germline V and J ends were trimmed by 1 base and 3 bases, with 13 bases remaining between them. The CDR3 reads CASSQAQDRYKNIQYF. CDR3 DNA sequence: TGCGCCAGCAGCCAAGCGCAAGACAGATACAAAAACATTCAGTACTTC.

The chain has TRBV30 and TRBJ1-2; TRBD1 matches at 7 bases. The CDR3 is made up of 10 amino acids. Germline CDR1 GTSNPN, CDR2 SVGIG (reference sequence). J lost 8 bases, V lost 5 bases, and 2 bases had no gene match. The CDR3 loop is CAWGQAGYTF. As DNA, the CDR3 is TGTGCCTGGGGACAGGCCGGCTACACCTTC.

CDR3 in amino acids: CATSRQFAEKLFF. The CDR3 bases are TGTGCCACCAGCAGACAGTTTGCCGAAAAACTGTTTTTT. The J gene is TRBJ1-4, the V gene TRBV15; D gene ambiguous. Germline lookup yields CDR1 LNHNV and CDR2 YYDKDF (reference sequence). V gave up 2 bases and J gave up 8 bases, with 9 bases separating them. There are 13 residues in the CDR3.

This clone was counted once. The rearrangement uses TRBV6-6 and TRBJ2-7; TRBD1 agrees at 7 bases. The CDR3 totals 15 residues. From germline, CDR1 is MNHNY and CDR2 SVGAGI (reference sequence). V shed 3 bases, J shed 2 bases, and the junction held 7 bases outside the gene matches. CDR3 amino acids: CASSYKGQWTYEQYF. In DNA form, the CDR3 reads TGTGCCAGCAGTTATAAGGGACAGTGGACCTACGAGCAGTACTTC.

The rearrangement joins TRBV5-6 to TRBJ2-2; D gene unclear. The CDR3 sequence is 14 residues long. From germline, CDR1 is SGHDT and CDR2 YYEEEE. V was cut by 4 bases and J by 7 bases, with 14 bases left in between. The CDR3 loop is CASSPDRVFGELFF. The CDR3 bases are TGTGCCAGCAGCCCGGATCGGGTTTTCGGGGAGCTGTTTTTT.

The chain links TRBV7-2 to TRBJ2-1, with TRBD2 matching 9 bases. Germline assignment: CDR1 SGHTA and CDR2 FQGNSA. This CDR3 spans 13 amino acids. Trimming removed 5 bases from V and 15 bases from J; junction bases left unmatched: 11. DNA of the CDR3: TGTGCCAGCAGCATCAGACTAGCGGAACCAGTGTTCTTC. It translates to CASSIRLAEPVFF.

This rearrangement joins TRBV7-8 to TRBJ1-2; 9 positions match TRBD1. The V gene's germline CDR1 is SGHVS and CDR2 FQNEAQ. The CDR3 totals 15 residues. Losses at the gene ends were 4 bases for V and 2 bases for J; bases not matched to a gene: 5. The CDR3 DNA is TGTGCCAGCAGCTCTTACAGGGGGCGCAACTATGGCTACACCTTC. This codes for CASSSYRGRNYGYTF.

This CDR3 reads CASSGDLGYNEQFF. The CDR3 DNA reads as TGTGCCAGCAGCGGGGACTTAGGATACAATGAGCAGTTCTTC. The chain employs TRBV5-6 and TRBJ2-1, with D perhaps matching TRBD2 (6 bases). Germline CDR1 is SGHDT and CDR2 is YYEEEE. The CDR3 is 14 residues long. The ends were cut back, 4 bases at V and 4 bases at J, with 12 bases in the middle.

A few counts support this clone. The chain couples TRBV29-1 to TRBJ2-1, with a weak D call TRBD2 (5 bases). V was shortened by 7 bases and J by 7 bases, with 17 bases between the two germline ends. The CDR3 has 13 residues. Germline CDR1 reads SQVTM; CDR2 reads ANQGSEA. CDR3 bases: TGCAGCGCCCGAGGGTCGTTGATGAATGAGCAGTTCTTC. It encodes CSARGSLMNEQFF.

This clone was seen once. CDR3 DNA: TGTGCCTGGAGGACGGGACTAGCGGGATTGTACGAGCAGTACTTC. Translated: CAWRTGLAGLYEQYF. The genes are TRBV30 and TRBJ2-7; the match to TRBD2 covers 13 bases. The CDR3 sequence is 15 residues long. V trimming: 3 bases; J trimming: 4 bases; junction bases outside the gene matches: 6. Per germline, CDR1 GTSNPN and CDR2 SVGIG (reference sequence).

V and J are TRBV9 and TRBJ2-7; the D gene is possibly TRBD2 (7 bases). V was trimmed by 0 bases and J by 6 bases, leaving 13 bases between them. The germline V gene encodes CDR1 SGDLS and CDR2 YYNGEE. The CDR3 is made up of 14 amino acids. CDR3 coding DNA: TGTGCCAGCAGCGTAGAAGGGGGGGCCATCGAGCAGTACTTC. Translating it yields CASSVEGGAIEQYF.

This clone has only a few counts. V usage is TRBV6-5 and J usage is TRBJ2-7; weak D call: TRBD1 (5 bases). This CDR3 has 15 residues. The germline V and J ends were trimmed by 0 bases and 7 bases, with 16 bases remaining between them. Looked up from germline, CDR1 is MNHEY and CDR2 is SVGAGI. This CDR3 is CASSYSRRAAREQYF. As DNA, the CDR3 is TGTGCCAGCAGTTACTCGCGCAGGGCGGCGAGGGAGCAGTACTTC.

The chain couples TRBV5-4 to TRBJ2-3, with D maybe TRBD2 (7 bases). Per germline, CDR1 SGHNT and CDR2 YYREEE (reference sequence). V was cut by 4 bases and J by 1 base, with 13 bases left in between. This CDR3 region has 15 residues. CDR3 nucleotide sequence: TGTGCCAGCAGCCTCACAGGGAGGGGCACAGATACGCAGTATTTT. Translation gives CASSLTGRGTDTQYF.

V gene TRBV13 combines with J gene TRBJ2-3; D call uncertain. CDR1 PRHDT and CDR2 FYEKMQ come from the germline V gene (reference sequence). CDR3 length: 12 amino acids. V lost 0 bases and J 7 bases, leaving 5 bases between the germline ends. DNA of the CDR3: TGTGCCAGCAGCTTAGGCGGGTATACGCAGTATTTT. This translates into CASSLGGYTQYF.

The CDR3 region is CASSGQVSRGYTF. The CDR3 DNA sequence: TGTGCCAGCAGTGGCCAGGTTTCTCGTGGCTACACCTTC. This sequence joins TRBV25-1 and TRBJ1-2; D unclear. Germline loops: CDR1 MGHDK, CDR2 SYGVNS. With 4 bases removed from V and 7 bases from J, the gap between germline ends came to 13 bases. This CDR3 has 13 amino acids.